The count of the clone carrying this T cell receptor beta chain is one. Its antigen is currently unknown. Just one base apart from a much larger clone, this may be a read error. This sample is drawn from a study of blood T cells in healthy people across ages. Study in general: Researchers report that template switching captured about one barcoded beta molecule per two T cells. Points from the study as a whole: With age, beta diversity per million T cells declined roughly linearly, significantly by approximately 41.

The CDR3 sequence is 14 residues long. Germline V gene sequence: CDR1 ENHRY, CDR2 SYGVKD. Isolation yielded PBMCs, at least 6.5 million per sample, in every case. Together with a sample-barcoded 5' primer, a J-beta primer mix was included in a second PCR lasting roughly 6 to 12 cycles. TCRdb reprocessed the 5' RACE reads with MiXCR, giving one entry per CDR3 protein. The sample records some 880,000 distinct CDR3 sequences, roughly 34% being singletons. The V and J genes are TRBV10-3 and TRBJ2-1, with no clear D. This sequence originates from a man between 18 and 29 years old in good health. Sequencing used blood. CDR3 region: CVISEETRYNEQFF. CDR3 bases: TGTGTCATCAGTGAGGAAACCAGGTACAATGAGCAGTTCTTC.